This TCR beta chain was obtained from a study of blood T cell repertoires in COVID-19. Study overall: Collection of acute and convalescent COVID-19 samples took place in the United States, Italy and Spain.

Germline values: CDR1 SGHTA, CDR2 FQGNSA. The V and J ends lost 5 bases and 0 bases, in that order; junction bases with no gene match: 7. The length of the CDR3 is 16 residues. Authors' data handling: Amplified reference gene primers provided the basis for estimating nucleated cell counts. The method was immunoSEQ multiplex PCR; TCRdb's version includes in-frame clones alone and lacks a portion of them. V and J calls and clone size come straight from that table; D and trimming were deduced from the DNA. Of about 300,000 clones in the sample, around nine tenths are singletons; the top ten hold 1.5% to 2%. During active infection, Seattle patients enrolled and were then monitored through disease.

The source of this sequence is a woman in her 30s with COVID-19, enrolled during active disease. Material: peripheral blood. The chain joins TRBV7-2 to TRBJ1-3; 7 bases fit TRBD1. The CDR3 is CASSGTGQYSGNTIYF. The CDR3 coding sequence is TGTGCCAGCAGCGGAACGGGACAGTACTCTGGAAACACCATATATTTT.